Listed below are T cell receptor beta chains from one sample, sequenced in a study of cytomegalovirus exposure and HLA in healthy donors. Assay: immunoSEQ multiplex PCR; the TCRdb copy retains only in-frame clones and omits some. The sample shows 55,000 to 75,000 clones, about 68% of them seen only once. Sequenced material: PBMCs. The receptors stem from a woman aged 25 to 39 in good health and CMV-seropositive. The CDR3 runs from the conserved cysteine through the conserved F or W. Fields, in order: CDR3 protein, CDR3 DNA, J gene, D gene, clone size, V gene. D genes are given only for firm matches. A clone size is listed for some rows: how often the clone was seen (once, few, many), or a class if it is expanded.

cdr3_aa: CASSLSRGFGNEQFF
cdr3_nt: TGTGCCAGCAGTTTATCTAGGGGGTTTGGCAATGAGCAGTTCTTC
j_call: TRBJ2-1
d_call: NA
clone_size: few
v_call: TRBV27

cdr3_aa: CASLEEVLGYEQYF
cdr3_nt: TGTGCCAGCCTGGAGGAGGTTCTAGGGTACGAGCAGTACTTC
j_call: TRBJ2-7
d_call: NA
clone_size: NA
v_call: TRBV4-2

cdr3_aa: CASSSPRIGREHYNEQFF
cdr3_nt: TGTGCCAGCAGCTCTCCTCGGATTGGGCGGGAGCACTACAATGAGCAGTTCTTC
j_call: TRBJ2-1
d_call: TRBD2
clone_size: NA
v_call: TRBV11-1

cdr3_aa: CASTGRGTFTDTQYF
cdr3_nt: TGTGCCAGCACAGGACGGGGAACCTTCACAGATACGCAGTATTTT
j_call: TRBJ2-3
d_call: NA
clone_size: NA
v_call: TRBV7-3

cdr3_aa: CASSHAPGLELTGELFF
cdr3_nt: TGCGCCAGCAGCCATGCCCCGGGACTAGAGTTGACCGGGGAGCTGTTTTTT
j_call: TRBJ2-2
d_call: TRBD2
clone_size: NA
v_call: TRBV4-3

cdr3_aa: CASSYSRGETQYF
cdr3_nt: TGTGCCAGCAGTTACTCCAGGGGGGAGACCCAGTACTTC
j_call: TRBJ2-5
d_call: TRBD1
clone_size: NA
v_call: TRBV6-5

cdr3_aa: CASSLAGQASNEKLFF
cdr3_nt: TGTGCCAGCAGTTTAGCAGGACAGGCATCTAATGAAAAACTGTTTTTT
j_call: TRBJ1-4
d_call: TRBD1
clone_size: few
v_call: TRBV28

cdr3_aa: CASSSGTGYEQYF
cdr3_nt: TGTGCCAGCAGCTCCGGGACAGGCTACGAGCAGTACTTC
j_call: TRBJ2-7
d_call: TRBD1
clone_size: NA
v_call: TRBV11-1

cdr3_aa: CASRRQGRTYEQYF
cdr3_nt: TGTGCCAGCAGGAGACAGGGTCGGACCTACGAGCAGTACTTC
j_call: TRBJ2-7
d_call: TRBD1
clone_size: NA
v_call: TRBV5-8

cdr3_aa: CASSSQGPHTGELFF
cdr3_nt: TGCGCCAGCAGCTCACAGGGGCCTCACACCGGGGAGCTGTTTTTT
j_call: TRBJ2-2
d_call: TRBD1
clone_size: NA
v_call: TRBV5-1

cdr3_aa: CASSVEPFLTFTGELFF
cdr3_nt: TGTGCCAGCAGCGTAGAGCCCTTTCTCACCTTCACCGGGGAGCTGTTTTTT
j_call: TRBJ2-2
d_call: NA
clone_size: NA
v_call: TRBV9

cdr3_aa: CASSYTPERRAKNIQYF
cdr3_nt: TGTGCCAGCAGCTATACCCCCGAGCGGAGAGCCAAAAACATTCAGTACTTC
j_call: TRBJ2-4
d_call: NA
clone_size: NA
v_call: TRBV7-2

cdr3_aa: CASSQGTGGGNTEAFF
cdr3_nt: TGTGCCAGCAGCCAGGGGACAGGGGGCGGCAACACTGAAGCTTTCTTT
j_call: TRBJ1-1
d_call: TRBD1
clone_size: NA
v_call: TRBV4-2

cdr3_aa: CASSLESRNVRTGELFF
cdr3_nt: TGTGCCAGCAGCTTAGAGTCCAGGAATGTTCGAACCGGGGAGCTGTTTTTT
j_call: TRBJ2-2
d_call: NA
clone_size: NA
v_call: TRBV7-8

cdr3_aa: CSVVDSSNYGYTF
cdr3_nt: TGCAGCGTTGTGGACAGCTCCAACTATGGCTACACCTTC
j_call: TRBJ1-2
d_call: NA
clone_size: NA
v_call: TRBV29-1

cdr3_aa: CASRLTGTLGNQPQHF
cdr3_nt: TGTGCCAGCAGACTCACAGGGACCCTTGGCAATCAGCCCCAGCATTTT
j_call: TRBJ1-5
d_call: NA
clone_size: NA
v_call: TRBV28

cdr3_aa: CASSYVRLAETYEQYF
cdr3_nt: TGTGCCAGCAGTTACGTCCGACTAGCGGAAACCTACGAGCAGTACTTC
j_call: TRBJ2-7
d_call: TRBD2
clone_size: NA
v_call: TRBV6-5

cdr3_aa: CASSENYEQYF
cdr3_nt: TGTGCCAGCAGCGAGAACTACGAGCAGTACTTC
j_call: TRBJ2-7
d_call: NA
clone_size: NA
v_call: TRBV7-2

cdr3_aa: CASGRRAGGVTGELFF
cdr3_nt: TGTGCCAGCGGCCGCCGTGCGGGAGGGGTCACCGGGGAGCTGTTTTTT
j_call: TRBJ2-2
d_call: TRBD2
clone_size: NA
v_call: TRBV5-6

cdr3_aa: CASSYTSMAYEQYF
cdr3_nt: TGTGCCAGCAGTTACACTAGTATGGCTTACGAGCAGTACTTC
j_call: TRBJ2-7
d_call: NA
clone_size: NA
v_call: TRBV6-5

cdr3_aa: CASSPGGGGYYGYTF
cdr3_nt: TGTGCCAGCAGTCCTGGGGGCGGGGGTTACTATGGCTACACCTTC
j_call: TRBJ1-2
d_call: NA
clone_size: NA
v_call: TRBV28

cdr3_aa: CASSVGRGSYEQYF
cdr3_nt: TGTGCCAGCAGCGTAGGCAGGGGGTCCTACGAGCAGTACTTC
j_call: TRBJ2-7
d_call: TRBD1
clone_size: once
v_call: TRBV9

cdr3_aa: CASSLMAAVNTEAFF
cdr3_nt: TGTGCCAGCAGTTTAATGGCCGCAGTGAACACTGAAGCTTTCTTT
j_call: TRBJ1-1
d_call: NA
clone_size: few
v_call: TRBV27